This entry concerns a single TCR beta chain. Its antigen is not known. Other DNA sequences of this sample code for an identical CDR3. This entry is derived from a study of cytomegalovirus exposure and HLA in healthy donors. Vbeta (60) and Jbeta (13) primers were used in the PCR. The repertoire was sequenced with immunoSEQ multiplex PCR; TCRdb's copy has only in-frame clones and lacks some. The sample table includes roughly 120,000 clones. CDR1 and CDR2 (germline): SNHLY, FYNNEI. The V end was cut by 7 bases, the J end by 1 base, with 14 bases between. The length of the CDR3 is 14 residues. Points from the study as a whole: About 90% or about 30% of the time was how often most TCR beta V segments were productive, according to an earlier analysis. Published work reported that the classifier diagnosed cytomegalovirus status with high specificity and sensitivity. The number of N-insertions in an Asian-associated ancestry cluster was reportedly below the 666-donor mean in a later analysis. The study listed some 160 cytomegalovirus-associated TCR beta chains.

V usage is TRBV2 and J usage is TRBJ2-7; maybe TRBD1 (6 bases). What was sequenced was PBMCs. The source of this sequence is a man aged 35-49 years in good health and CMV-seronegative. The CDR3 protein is CASILTDRSYEQYF. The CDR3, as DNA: TGTGCCAGCATTCTTACCGACAGGTCCTACGAGCAGTACTTC.